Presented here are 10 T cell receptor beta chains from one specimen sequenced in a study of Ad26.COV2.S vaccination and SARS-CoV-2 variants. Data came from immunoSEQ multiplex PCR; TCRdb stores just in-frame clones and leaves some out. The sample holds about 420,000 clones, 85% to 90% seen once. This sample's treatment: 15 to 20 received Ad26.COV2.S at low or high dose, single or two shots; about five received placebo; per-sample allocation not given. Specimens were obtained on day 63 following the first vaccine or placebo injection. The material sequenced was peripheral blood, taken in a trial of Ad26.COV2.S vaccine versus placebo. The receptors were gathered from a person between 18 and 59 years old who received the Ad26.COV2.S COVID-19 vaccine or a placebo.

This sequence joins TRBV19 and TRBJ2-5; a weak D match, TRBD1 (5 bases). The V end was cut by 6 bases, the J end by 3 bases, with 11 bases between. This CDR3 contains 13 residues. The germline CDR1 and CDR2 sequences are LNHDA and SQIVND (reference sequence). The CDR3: CASSRARKETQYF. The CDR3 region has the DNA TGTGCCAGTAGCAGGGCCCGGAAAGAGACCCAGTACTTC.

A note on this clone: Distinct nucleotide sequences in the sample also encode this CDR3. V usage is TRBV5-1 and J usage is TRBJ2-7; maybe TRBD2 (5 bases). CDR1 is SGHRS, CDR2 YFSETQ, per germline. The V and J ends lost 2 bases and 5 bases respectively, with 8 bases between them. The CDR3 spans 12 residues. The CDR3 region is CASSFKGDEQYF. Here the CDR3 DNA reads TGCGCCAGCAGCTTTAAGGGAGACGAGCAGTACTTC.

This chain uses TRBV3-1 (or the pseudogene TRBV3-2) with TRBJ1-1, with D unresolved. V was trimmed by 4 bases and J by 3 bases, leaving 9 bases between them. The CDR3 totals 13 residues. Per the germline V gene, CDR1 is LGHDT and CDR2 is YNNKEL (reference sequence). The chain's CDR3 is CASSPLSYTEAFF. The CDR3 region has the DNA TGTGCCAGCAGCCCTTTAAGCTACACTGAAGCTTTCTTT.

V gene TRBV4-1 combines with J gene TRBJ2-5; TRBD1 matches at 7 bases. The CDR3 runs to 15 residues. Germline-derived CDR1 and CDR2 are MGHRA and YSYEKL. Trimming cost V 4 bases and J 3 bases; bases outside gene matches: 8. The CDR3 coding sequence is TGCGCCAGCAGCCCTAAGGGGGCCGGAAAAGAGACCCAGTACTTC. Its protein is CASSPKGAGKETQYF.

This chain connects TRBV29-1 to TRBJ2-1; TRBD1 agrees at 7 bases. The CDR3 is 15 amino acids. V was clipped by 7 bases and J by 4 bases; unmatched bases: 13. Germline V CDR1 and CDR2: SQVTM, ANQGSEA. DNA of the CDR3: TGCAGCGCCCCGACAGGGAACAGGCTTTACAATGAGCAGTTCTTC. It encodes CSAPTGNRLYNEQFF.

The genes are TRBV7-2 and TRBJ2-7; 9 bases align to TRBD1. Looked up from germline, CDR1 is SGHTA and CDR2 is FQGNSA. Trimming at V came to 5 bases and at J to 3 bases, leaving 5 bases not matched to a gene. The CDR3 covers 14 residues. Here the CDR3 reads CASSLWTGDYEQYF. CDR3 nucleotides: TGTGCCAGCAGCCTTTGGACAGGGGACTACGAGCAGTACTTC.

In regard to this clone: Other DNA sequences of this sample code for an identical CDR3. CDR3 protein: CASSEAQGGSNQPQHF. The CDR3 coding sequence is TGTGCCAGCAGTGAAGCTCAGGGGGGTAGCAATCAGCCCCAGCATTTT. The chain has TRBV6-1 and TRBJ1-5; 7 bases agree with TRBD1. This CDR3 has 16 residues. V gave up 0 bases and J gave up 0 bases; unmatched junction bases: 2. Germline CDR1 MNHNS, CDR2 SASEGT.

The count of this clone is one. CDR3 nucleotides: TGCGCCAGCAGCAGAGGGACAGGGCAAGAGACCCAGTACTTC. Translation gives CASSRGTGQETQYF. The V and J genes are TRBV4-3 and TRBJ2-5; 9 bases are shared with TRBD1. This CDR3 comprises 14 residues. After removal of 5 bases from V and 2 bases from J, the junction contained 3 bases not matched to a gene. Looked up from germline, CDR1 is LGHNA and CDR2 is YSLEER.

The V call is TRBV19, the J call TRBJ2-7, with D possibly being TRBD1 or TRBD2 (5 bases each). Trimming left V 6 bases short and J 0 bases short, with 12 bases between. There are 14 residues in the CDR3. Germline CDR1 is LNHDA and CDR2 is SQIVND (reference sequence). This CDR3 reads CASRPGRSSYEQYF. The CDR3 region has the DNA TGTGCCAGTAGGCCGGGACGGAGCTCCTACGAGCAGTACTTC.

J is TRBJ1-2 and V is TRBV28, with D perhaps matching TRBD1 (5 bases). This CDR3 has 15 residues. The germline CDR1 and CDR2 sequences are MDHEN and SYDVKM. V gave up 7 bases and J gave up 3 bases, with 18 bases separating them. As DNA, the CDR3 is TGTGCCAGCATCCAGAGGCGGGGGTCGGACTATGGCTACACCTTC. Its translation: CASIQRRGSDYGYTF.